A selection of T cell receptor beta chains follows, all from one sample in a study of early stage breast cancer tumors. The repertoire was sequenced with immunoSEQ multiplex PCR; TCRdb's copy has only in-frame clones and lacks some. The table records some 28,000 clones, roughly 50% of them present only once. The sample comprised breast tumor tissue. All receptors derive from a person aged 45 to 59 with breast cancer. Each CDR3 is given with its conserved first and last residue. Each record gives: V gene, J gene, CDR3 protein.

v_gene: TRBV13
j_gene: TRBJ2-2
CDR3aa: CASSLGLAAGTGELFF

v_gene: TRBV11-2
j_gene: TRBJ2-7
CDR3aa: CASSLVARGTYEQYF

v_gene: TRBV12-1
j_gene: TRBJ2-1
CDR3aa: CASSHPFTNEQFF

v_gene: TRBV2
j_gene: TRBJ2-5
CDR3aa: CASSVTLAGQETQYF

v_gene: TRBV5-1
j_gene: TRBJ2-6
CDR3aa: CASSLIGAAGSGANVLTF

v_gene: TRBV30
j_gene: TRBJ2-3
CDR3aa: CAWSRGTPGHTDTQYF

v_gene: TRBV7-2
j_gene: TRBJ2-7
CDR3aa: CASSLSSGRTSYEQYF

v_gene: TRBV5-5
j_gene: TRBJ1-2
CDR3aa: CASSTLRDRGLGYTF

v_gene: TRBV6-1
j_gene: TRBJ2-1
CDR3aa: CASRLPTGVNEQFF

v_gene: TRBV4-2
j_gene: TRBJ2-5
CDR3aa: CASSQGRERTETQYF

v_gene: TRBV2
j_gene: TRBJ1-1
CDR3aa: CASSEGGTEAFF

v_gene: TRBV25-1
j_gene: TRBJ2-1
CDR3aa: CASGSVVYNEQFF

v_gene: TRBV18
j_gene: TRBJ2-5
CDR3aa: CASSPLLQETQYF

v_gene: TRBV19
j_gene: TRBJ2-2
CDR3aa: CASSIYLEARRMFF

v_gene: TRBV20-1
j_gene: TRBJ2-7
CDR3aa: CSASLGDEQYF

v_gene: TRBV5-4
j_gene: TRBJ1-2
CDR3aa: CASSLGGTNYGYTF

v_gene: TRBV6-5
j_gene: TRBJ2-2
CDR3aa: CATRTTGELFF

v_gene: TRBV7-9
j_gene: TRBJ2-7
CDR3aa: CASSLGDTLSYEQYF

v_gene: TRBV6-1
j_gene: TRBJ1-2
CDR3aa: CASSDGRGQANYGYTF

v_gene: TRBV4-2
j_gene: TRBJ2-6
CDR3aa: CASRQRGAGLGRFSGANVLTF

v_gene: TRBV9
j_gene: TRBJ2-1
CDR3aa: CASSVEGTSASSYNEQFF

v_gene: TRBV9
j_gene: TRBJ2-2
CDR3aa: CASKGENTGELFF

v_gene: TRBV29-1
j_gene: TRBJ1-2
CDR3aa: CSIGQDNWGYTF

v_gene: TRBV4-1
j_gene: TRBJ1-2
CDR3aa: CASSQDHSWETSEGYTF

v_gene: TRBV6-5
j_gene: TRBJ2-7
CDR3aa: CASSLASEQYF

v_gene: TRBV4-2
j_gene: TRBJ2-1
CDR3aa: CASSYERVEQFF

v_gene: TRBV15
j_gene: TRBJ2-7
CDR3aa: CATSRFIRERNEQYF

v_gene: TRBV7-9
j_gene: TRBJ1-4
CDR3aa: CASSLGGTGGREKLFF

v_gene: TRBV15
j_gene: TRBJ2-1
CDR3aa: CATSRDYLASSLNEQFF

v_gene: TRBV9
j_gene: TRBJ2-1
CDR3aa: CASSVSGIEQFF

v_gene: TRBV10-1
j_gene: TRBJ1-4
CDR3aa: CASSDGQGFEKLFF

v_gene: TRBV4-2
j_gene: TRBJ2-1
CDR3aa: CASSQTRDLSGDEQFF

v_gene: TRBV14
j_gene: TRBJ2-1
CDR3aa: CASSQGLAGRSYNEQFF

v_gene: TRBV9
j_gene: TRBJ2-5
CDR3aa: CASRLGPISGTQYF

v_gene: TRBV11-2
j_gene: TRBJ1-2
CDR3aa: CASSLDKGYGYTF

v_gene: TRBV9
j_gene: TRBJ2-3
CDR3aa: CASSVLSLSDTQYF

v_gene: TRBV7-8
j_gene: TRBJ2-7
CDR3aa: CASSPKGLAGDSEQYF

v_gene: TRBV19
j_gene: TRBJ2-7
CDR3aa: CASSSGVSYEQYF

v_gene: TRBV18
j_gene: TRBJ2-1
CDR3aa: CASSRKSGRAWDNEQFF

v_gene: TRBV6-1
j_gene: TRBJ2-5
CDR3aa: CASSVSLAAQETQYF

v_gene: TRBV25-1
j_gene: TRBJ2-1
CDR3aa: CATISGRSYNEQFF

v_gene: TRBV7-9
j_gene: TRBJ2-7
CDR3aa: CASSSGFSYEQYF